The source of this TCR beta chain is a study of blood T cells in healthy people across ages. The donors, all healthy, were Caucasians living in Russia, aged roughly 6 to 100. Isolating PBMCs gave at least 7 million of these cells per sample. A second PCR of 7 to 11 cycles used a sample-barcoded 5' primer and a J-beta primer mix. MiXCR was run by TCRdb on the 5' RACE reads, yielding one entry per CDR3 protein. Altogether roughly 1.5 million distinct CDR3 sequences are present, approximately 43% being singletons, with the ten largest covering over 3.5%. This CDR3 is 13 amino acids long. Trimming removed 6 bases at V and 3 bases at J, with 10 bases between. Germline V gene sequence: CDR1 SGHDT, CDR2 YYEEEE.

Sequenced input: blood. This sequence joins TRBV5-6 and TRBJ2-1; TRBD1 is a possible D gene (6 bases). The sequence came from a woman under 30 in good health. In DNA form, the CDR3 reads TGTGCCAGCAACATGGACAGCTACAATGAGCAGTTCTTC. Translation gives CASNMDSYNEQFF.